This T cell receptor beta chain stems from a study of Graves' ophthalmopathy and Graves' hyperthyroidism. Notes on the study in general: Both a 70.59% sensitivity and a roughly 75% specificity characterized the model's predictions of ophthalmopathy progression.

Comment on this clonotype: Its antigen remains unidentified.

The CDR3 covers 13 residues. V lost 3 bases and J lost 5, with 8 bases in between. Amplification targeted the TCR beta CDR3 regions, with RNA transcripts as the source material. HTBI primers were employed in first-round RT-PCR, then a second-round multiplex PCR followed. From the multiplex PCR reads, TCRdb called clonotypes with MiXCR, one entry per CDR3 protein. In the table there are around 520,000 distinct CDR3 sequences, 35% to 45% of which are singletons. Material: peripheral blood or thyroid tissue (not recorded which). V and J are TRBV12-3 or TRBV12-4 and TRBJ1-5; D is uncertain. This TCR was recovered from an adult man with Graves' hyperthyroidism. The CDR3 bases are TGTGCCAGCAGTTTTCAGTCCGATCAGCCCCAGCATTTT. Encoded protein: CASSFQSDQPQHF.